Below, 25 T cell receptor beta chains from the same sample are listed, as sequenced in a study of T-cell memory formation after mild COVID-19 (dated by TCRdb to about 2021). The library was obtained by 5' RACE. These reads were obtained on an Illumina NovaSeq 6000. TCRdb passed the public sequencing reads through fastp at Q25 and MiXCR, retaining productive beta sequences. Rows matching on CDR3 protein sequence are summarized as one entry with the most common DNA and genes. For this sample there are fewer than 650,000 distinct CDR3 sequences; 20% to 25% appear just once. The ten largest clones take up around 9.2% of the sample. Input material: PBMCs or a T cell subset sorted from them (not recorded which). The receptors here all came from an adult woman who had mild COVID-19 (a few samples of this study predate the infection). The sample titles of this study are shuffled in the database, so cell type and time point are left out; the donor was told from shared clones.

This clonotype was seen a few times. The chain combines TRBV29-1 with TRBJ1-2; 7 bases fit TRBD1. CDR3 size: 14 residues. Unmatched junction bases numbered 7, after V lost 6 bases and J lost 0 bases. Germline V CDR1 and CDR2: SQVTM, ANQGSEA. The CDR3 nucleotides are TGCAGCGTCCTACAGGGGAATGCTAACTATGGCTACACCTTC. Amino acids: CSVLQGNANYGYTF. Combining the CDR3 with reference TRBV29-1 and TRBJ1-2 gives the whole variable domain SAVISQKPSRDICQRGTSLTIQCQVDSQVTMMFWYRQQPGQSLTLIATANQGSEATYESGFVIDKFPISRPNLTFSTLTVSNMSPEDSSIYLCSVLQGNANYGYTFGSGTRLTVV.

The chain is built from TRBV7-2 and TRBJ2-3; 8 bases line up with TRBD2. The CDR3 has 15 residues. Germline CDR1 SGHTA, CDR2 FQGNSA. The ends lost 3 bases at V and 2 bases at J; junction bases unmatched: 4. The CDR3 DNA is TGTGCCAGCAGCTTTCAGCGGGGGATCACAGATACGCAGTATTTT. Translated: CASSFQRGITDTQYF.

CDR3 in DNA: TGTGCCACCAGCAGAGATGCCCCGGGGGCCCACGAGCAGTACTTC. This translates into CATSRDAPGAHEQYF. This rearrangement joins TRBV15 to TRBJ2-7; D may match TRBD1 or TRBD2 (6 bases each). Per germline, CDR1 LNHNV and CDR2 YYDKDF (reference sequence). V was clipped by 0 bases and J by 5 bases, with 14 bases between them. This CDR3 is 15 amino acids long. The entire variable domain, with the rest obtained from reference TRBV15 and TRBJ2-7, is as follows: DAMVIQNPRYQVTQFGKPVTLSCSQTLNHNVMYWYQQKSSQAPKLLFHYYDKDFNNEADTPDNFQSRRPNTSFCFLDIRSPGLGDTAMYLCATSRDAPGAHEQYFGPGTRLTVT.

The chain uses TRBV20-1 and TRBJ2-3; D might be TRBD2 (5 bases). CDR3 size: 15 residues. The germline V gene has CDR1 DFQATT and CDR2 SNEGSKA (reference sequence). Trimming took off 1 base at V and 5 bases at J, with 16 bases between the two ends. Written as DNA, the CDR3 is TGCAGTGCTAGAGGTGCTGGGTTAGGAGGAGATACGCAGTATTTT. Its protein product is CSARGAGLGGDTQYF.

The V and J genes are TRBV5-5 and TRBJ1-1, with 10 bases lining up with TRBD1. The V gene's germline CDR1 is SGHKS and CDR2 YYEKEE (reference sequence). J lost 4 bases, V lost 4 bases, and 10 bases had no gene match. CDR3 length equals 16 residues. DNA of the CDR3: TGTGCCAGCAGCACGCACCGAAGGACAGGGGGCACTGAAGCTTTCTTT. Its protein product is CASSTHRRTGGTEAFF.

Only a few counts were recorded for this clonotype. The CDR3 is CASSEGTFSRGGYTF. The CDR3 nucleotides read TGTGCCAGCAGTGAAGGGACTTTTAGCCGTGGTGGCTACACCTTC. The rearrangement links TRBV6-1 to TRBJ1-2, with D hard to call. Germline values: CDR1 MNHNS, CDR2 SASEGT. V lost 1 base to trimming and J lost 7 bases, with 16 bases between them. This CDR3 is 15 amino acids long.

The J gene is TRBJ2-5, the V gene TRBV24-1, with 12 bases lining up with TRBD1. V lost 4 bases to trimming and J lost 5 bases; unmatched junction nucleotides: 7. CDR1 is KGHDR, CDR2 SFDVKD, per germline. CDR3 length: 16 residues. The CDR3 region is CATSDSGTGGGETQYF. CDR3 nucleotides: TGTGCCACCAGTGACTCCGGGACAGGGGGCGGGGAGACCCAGTACTTC.

J is TRBJ2-3 and V is TRBV12-3 or TRBV12-4, with D perhaps matching TRBD2 (6 bases). The V and J ends lost 7 bases and 11 bases respectively, with 19 bases between them. This CDR3 is built from 13 residues. CDR3: CASTTGGLFGQYF. The CDR3 DNA reads as TGTGCCAGCACCACCGGGGGACTGTTTGGGCAGTATTTT.

This clonotype has only a few counts. The genes are TRBV3-1 and TRBJ2-4, with D perhaps matching TRBD1 or TRBD2 (5 bases each). The CDR3 loop spans 15 amino acids. CDR1 LGHDT and CDR2 YNNKEL come from the germline V gene (reference sequence). V lost 1 base and J lost 5, with 12 bases in between. The CDR3 loop reads CASSQVGDRENIQYF. CDR3 DNA: TGTGCCAGCAGCCAAGTGGGAGACAGAGAAAACATTCAGTACTTC.

This clonotype was observed a handful of times. The rearrangement uses TRBV25-1 and TRBJ2-7, with 7 bases aligning to TRBD1. Germline V gene lookup returns CDR1 MGHDK and CDR2 SYGVNS. There are 14 residues in the CDR3. The J segment lost 5 bases and the V segment lost 3 bases, leaving 7 bases of the junction unmatched. Written as DNA, the CDR3 is TGTGCCAGCAGTGATTGGGACAGTAAAAACGAGCAGTACTTC. Residues: CASSDWDSKNEQYF.

This clonotype was counted only a few times. The chain carries TRBV6-5 and TRBJ2-3; possible D gene TRBD1, 6 bases. This CDR3 has 16 residues. Deletions cut 0 bases from V and 6 bases from J, with 16 bases between. The germline CDR1 and CDR2 sequences are MNHEY and SVGAGI. The CDR3 nucleotides are TGTGCCAGCAGTTACTCGGGTTTTCAGGGGCAGGATACGCAGTATTTT. Translation gives CASSYSGFQGQDTQYF.

There are a few counts of this clonotype. The rearrangement uses TRBV20-1 and TRBJ1-2; 8 bases fit TRBD1. V trimming: 0 bases; J trimming: 1 base; junction bases outside the gene matches: 1. The germline CDR1 and CDR2 sequences are DFQATT and SNEGSKA (reference sequence). The CDR3 sequence is 14 residues long. The CDR3 region has the DNA TGCAGTGCTAGAGAACAGGGGGTTAACTATGGCTACACCTTC. This gives the protein CSAREQGVNYGYTF.

This clonotype appeared many times. The V call is TRBV29-1, the J call TRBJ2-5; TRBD1 might be the D (5 bases). CDR1 and CDR2 (germline): SQVTM, ANQGSEA. This CDR3 has 14 residues. V was pared by 6 bases and J by 1 base, with 15 bases between. The CDR3 protein is CSVPVAGSQETQYF. The CDR3 bases are TGCAGCGTCCCCGTGGCAGGGTCCCAAGAGACCCAGTACTTC.

At least ten counts were recorded for this clonotype. The chain carries TRBV7-2 and TRBJ2-7; D may be TRBD1 (6 bases). The V end was cut by 4 bases, the J end by 2 bases, with 15 bases between. The CDR3 contains 15 residues. CDR1 SGHTA and CDR2 FQGNSA come from the germline V gene. The CDR3 DNA is TGTGCCAGCAGCTATCAGGGGCCTCCTACCTACGAGCAGTACTTC. It codes for CASSYQGPPTYEQYF. The full variable domain, rest sourced from reference TRBV7-2 and TRBJ2-7, is GAGVSQSPSNKVTEKGKDVELRCDPISGHTALYWYRQSLGQGLEFLIYFQGNSAPDKSGLPSDRFSAERTGGSVSTLTIQRTQQEDSAVYLCASSYQGPPTYEQYFGPGTRLTVT.

This clonotype was picked up a small number of times. This chain's CDR3 is CASRQIRTVLTEAFF. The CDR3, as DNA: TGTGCCAGCAGACAAATTCGGACGGTACTCACTGAAGCTTTCTTT. The chain recombines TRBV5-5 with TRBJ1-1; D gene unclear. Germline CDR1 SGHKS, CDR2 YYEKEE (reference sequence). V was pared by 5 bases and J by 4 bases, with 18 bases between. This CDR3 is 15 amino acids long.

The rearrangement joins TRBV2 to TRBJ2-4; 8 nucleotides line up with TRBD1. The V gene's germline CDR1 is SNHLY and CDR2 FYNNEI. After removal of 7 bases from V and 0 bases from J, the junction contained 5 bases not matched to a gene. The CDR3 contains 15 residues. CDR3 in amino acids: CASMGQVGAKNIQYF. CDR3 in DNA: TGTGCCAGCATGGGACAGGTGGGAGCCAAAAACATTCAGTACTTC. Full variable domain (missing parts from reference TRBV2 and TRBJ2-4): EPEVTQTPSHQVTQMGQEVILRCVPISNHLYFYWYRQILGQKVEFLVSFYNNEISEKSEIFDDQFSVERPDGSNFTLKIRSTKLEDSAMYFCASMGQVGAKNIQYFGAGTRLSVL.

The chain carries TRBV3-1 and TRBJ1-1; 7 nucleotides align to TRBD1. The CDR3 runs 14 residues. Germline CDR1 is LGHDT and CDR2 is YNNKEL (reference sequence). After removal of 1 base from V and 4 bases from J, the junction contained 3 bases not matched to a gene. CDR3 nucleotide sequence: TGTGCCAGCAGCCAAGTCACAGGGGTCACTGAAGCTTTCTTT. This sequence encodes CASSQVTGVTEAFF.

CDR3 residues: CASSLTQSNSPLHF. CDR3 bases: TGTGCCAGCAGTTTAACACAGAGTAATTCACCCCTCCACTTT. V and J are TRBV12-3 or TRBV12-4 and TRBJ1-6; D is unclear. The V gene lost 2 bases and the J gene lost 6 bases, with 8 bases spanning the gap. There are 14 residues in the CDR3.

CDR3 protein: CATSDQGQGFGNEQFF. The DNA of the CDR3 is TGTGCCACCAGTGACCAGGGACAGGGCTTCGGCAATGAGCAGTTCTTC. V gene TRBV24-1 combines with J gene TRBJ2-1; 9 bases map to TRBD1. The CDR3 has 16 amino acids. Per germline, CDR1 KGHDR and CDR2 SFDVKD. V dropped 4 bases and J dropped 6; count of bases not matched to a gene: 9.

This clonotype showed up just a few times. The gene calls are TRBV2 and TRBJ2-7; tentatively, D is TRBD2 (5 bases). V was trimmed by 7 bases and J by 6 bases, leaving 16 bases between them. This CDR3 has 13 residues. Looked up from germline, CDR1 is SNHLY and CDR2 is FYNNEI. In DNA form, the CDR3 reads TGTGCCAGCAACGAGGGTCTGGCACCCGAGCAGTACTTC. Translation: CASNEGLAPEQYF.

The V call is TRBV27, the J call TRBJ2-7, with D possibly being TRBD1 (6 bases). The CDR3 loop spans 14 amino acids. Germline V lookup: CDR1 MNHEY, CDR2 SMNVEV (reference sequence). Deletions cut 6 bases from V and 2 bases from J, with 14 bases between. For the CDR3, the DNA is TGTGCCAGCAGCCGACAGGTCGTCCCCTACGAGCAGTACTTC. It specifies CASSRQVVPYEQYF.

The J gene is TRBJ1-5, the V gene TRBV6-1; weak D call: TRBD1 (6 bases). The germline V and J ends were trimmed by 5 bases and 2 bases, with 13 bases remaining between them. In germline, CDR1 is MNHNS, CDR2 SASEGT. The CDR3 loop spans 15 amino acids. The CDR3 reads CASSLLQGGNQPQHF. The CDR3 DNA sequence: TGTGCCAGCAGTTTGTTACAGGGTGGCAATCAGCCCCAGCATTTT.

This clonotype was observed a few times. This chain links TRBV9 with TRBJ2-1; TRBD2 might be the D (6 bases). The CDR3 contains 15 residues. The V end was cut by 0 bases, the J end by 2 bases, with 9 bases between. Germline-derived CDR1 and CDR2 are SGDLS and YYNGEE. The CDR3 here is CASSVAGEPYNEQFF. The CDR3, as DNA: TGTGCCAGCAGCGTAGCGGGGGAGCCCTACAATGAGCAGTTCTTC.

Ten or more counts support this clonotype. The rearrangement links TRBV3-1 to TRBJ2-1; 13 nucleotides line up with TRBD2. This CDR3 has 15 residues. Germline loops: CDR1 LGHDT, CDR2 YNNKEL (reference sequence). J gave up 7 bases and V 7 bases, and 7 bases lay outside the gene matches. The CDR3 is CASNPTGLAGNEQFF. CDR3 DNA sequence: TGTGCCAGCAACCCAACGGGACTAGCGGGAAATGAGCAGTTCTTC.

This clonotype has more than one count but fewer than ten. The chain is built from TRBV18 and TRBJ2-5, with 8 bases fitting TRBD1. This CDR3 spans 14 amino acids. The ends lost 1 base at V and 5 bases at J; junction bases unmatched: 3. Germline V CDR1 and CDR2: KGHSH, LQKENI. The CDR3 nucleotides are TGTGCCAGCTCACCACGACAGGGGCTCGAGACCCAGTACTTC. Residues: CASSPRQGLETQYF.